Below are 29 T cell receptor beta chains sequenced from a single sample in a study of CD8+ T cells in alopecia areata. Sequencing relied on a cDNA template that was reverse transcribed from extracted RNA. The table came from immunoSEQ multiplex PCR; TCRdb's copy has only in-frame clones and leaves some out. In the table there are around 200,000 clones, roughly three fifths of which are singletons. Stated treatment: oral pan-JAK inhibitor, 5-10 mg twice daily. The sequenced sample was CD4+ T cells sorted from blood, obtained at week 4, from a patient treated with tofacitinib. Receptors originate from a human donor with alopecia areata.

This chain uses TRBV7-8 with TRBJ2-5, with D tentatively TRBD2 (6 bases). Germline CDR1 and CDR2: SGHVS and FQNEAQ. The CDR3 has 14 amino acids. Deletions cut 5 bases from V and 0 bases from J, with 10 bases between. CDR3 region: CASSPRDYQETQYF. As DNA, the CDR3 is TGTGCCAGCAGCCCACGGGACTACCAAGAGACCCAGTACTTC.

This clone was recorded only once. Here the CDR3 reads CAWNTDLAGFQFF. The DNA for the CDR3 is TGTGCCTGGAATACGGATCTTGCAGGGTTTCAGTTCTTC. This chain joins TRBV30 and TRBJ2-1; perhaps TRBD1 as D (5 bases). V lost 4 bases and J lost 13, with 20 bases in between. This CDR3 spans 13 amino acids. Germline V gives CDR1 GTSNPN, CDR2 SVGIG (reference sequence).

V usage is TRBV29-1 and J usage is TRBJ1-2; D unresolved. Germline loops: CDR1 SQVTM, CDR2 ANQGSEA. V was cut by 3 bases and J by 6 bases, with 11 bases left in between. The CDR3 is 12 residues long. The CDR3 is CSVEPGGDGYTF. CDR3 DNA sequence: TGCAGCGTTGAGCCAGGAGGCGATGGCTACACCTTC. Combining the CDR3 with reference TRBV29-1 and TRBJ1-2 gives the whole variable domain SAVISQKPSRDICQRGTSLTIQCQVDSQVTMMFWYRQQPGQSLTLIATANQGSEATYESGFVIDKFPISRPNLTFSTLTVSNMSPEDSSIYLCSVEPGGDGYTFGSGTRLTVV.

This clone was seen a few times. This chain uses TRBV2 with TRBJ1-2; D is unclear. Trimming removed 7 bases from V and 0 bases from J, with 9 bases in between. This CDR3 is built from 13 residues. In germline, CDR1 is SNHLY, CDR2 FYNNEI. For the CDR3, the DNA is TGTGCCAGCACCCCAACTTCTAACTATGGCTACACCTTC. Translating it yields CASTPTSNYGYTF.

This clone was counted only a few times. The rearrangement uses TRBV29-1 and TRBJ2-2; D gene ambiguous. The CDR3 spans 13 residues. Per the germline V gene, CDR1 is SQVTM and CDR2 is ANQGSEA. This chain's CDR3 is CSGDIANTGELFF. As DNA, the CDR3 is TGCAGTGGTGACATAGCAAACACCGGGGAGCTGTTTTTT.

This clone came up a few times. The rearrangement joins TRBV6-5 to TRBJ1-1, with D perhaps TRBD1 (6 bases). The V gene's germline CDR1 is MNHEY and CDR2 SVGAGI. The CDR3 runs to 15 residues. Trimming removed 2 bases at V and 11 bases at J, with 21 bases between. The CDR3 loop reads CASSYQSTGPTGAFF. CDR3 DNA sequence: TGTGCCAGCAGTTACCAATCGACAGGACCAACGGGGGCTTTCTTT.

The rearrangement links TRBV11-2 to TRBJ2-5; tentatively, D is TRBD1 (6 bases). Trimming removed 5 bases from V and 2 bases from J, with 12 bases in between. There are 14 residues in the CDR3. CDR1 and CDR2 from the germline V gene are SGHAT and FQNNGV. DNA for the CDR3: TGTGCCAGCAGCACACAGGGTTTTCAAGAGACCCAGTACTTC. It yields the protein CASSTQGFQETQYF.

The chain links TRBV30 to TRBJ1-1; a weak D match, TRBD1 (5 bases). Germline CDR1 and CDR2: GTSNPN and SVGIG (reference sequence). V was shortened by 0 bases and J by 4 bases, with 15 bases between the two germline ends. The CDR3 totals 15 residues. The CDR3 spells CAWSVGAYRVTEAFF. The CDR3 nucleotides read TGTGCCTGGAGTGTAGGGGCCTACCGCGTCACTGAAGCTTTCTTT.

This chain joins TRBV5-6 and TRBJ2-5; 7 bases are a match to TRBD1. Germline V gives CDR1 SGHDT, CDR2 YYEEEE. The CDR3 runs to 14 residues. Trimming cost V 3 bases and J 5 bases; bases outside gene matches: 7. The CDR3 spells CASSWTGIRETQYF. The CDR3 nucleotides are TGTGCCAGCAGCTGGACAGGTATAAGGGAGACCCAGTACTTC.

The chain combines TRBV4-1 with TRBJ1-4, with 9 positions matching TRBD1. V lost 1 base, J lost 10 bases, and 10 bases stayed unmatched. The CDR3 has 16 amino acids. Germline-derived CDR1 and CDR2 are MGHRA and YSYEKL. CDR3 nucleotide sequence: TGCGCCAGCAGCCAAGGGGAGACAGGGGGAACACGAAAACTGTTTTTT. Its translation is CASSQGETGGTRKLFF.

The V call is TRBV25-1, the J call TRBJ2-1; D gene unclear. Germline values: CDR1 MGHDK, CDR2 SYGVNS. CDR3 size: 15 residues. The V end lost 5 bases, the J end lost 8 bases, and 19 bases lay between the germline ends. The CDR3 coding sequence is TGTGCCAGCAGTACTCTTGGTAGCCGCCTTGATGAGCAGTTCTTC. It encodes CASSTLGSRLDEQFF.

The rearrangement joins TRBV7-2 to TRBJ2-3; possibly TRBD1 for D (5 bases). This CDR3 spans 13 amino acids. Germline CDR1 and CDR2: SGHTA and FQGNSA. The V end lost 5 bases, the J end lost 4 bases, and 10 bases lay between the germline ends. The chain's CDR3 is CASSQGLADTQYF. The DNA of the CDR3 is TGTGCCAGCAGCCAGGGTCTCGCAGATACGCAGTATTTT. The full variable domain, with the rest looked up from reference TRBV7-2 and TRBJ2-3, is GAGVSQSPSNKVTEKGKDVELRCDPISGHTALYWYRQSLGQGLEFLIYFQGNSAPDKSGLPSDRFSAERTGGSVSTLTIQRTQQEDSAVYLCASSQGLADTQYFGPGTRLTVL.

This chain connects TRBV29-1 to TRBJ1-2; 7 bases are shared with TRBD1. V lost 5 bases to trimming and J lost 3 bases; unmatched junction nucleotides: 3. From germline, CDR1 is SQVTM and CDR2 ANQGSEA. The CDR3 is made up of 12 amino acids. CDR3 bases: TGCAGCGTTCATGGACAGGACTATGGCTACACCTTC. This sequence encodes CSVHGQDYGYTF.

This clone showed up just a few times. This sequence joins TRBV7-3 and TRBJ2-1, with 9 positions matching TRBD2. The V gene end was trimmed by 2 bases and the J gene end by 5 bases; junction bases not matched to a gene: 4. The CDR3 length is 15 residues. The germline gives CDR1 SGHTA, CDR2 FQGTGA. The CDR3 nucleotides read TGTGCCAGCAGCTTAGAGCGGGAGGCCCACAATGAGCAGTTCTTC. Translated, it gives CASSLEREAHNEQFF. The full variable domain, with the rest looked up from reference TRBV7-3 and TRBJ2-1, is GAGVSQTPSNKVTEKGKYVELRCDPISGHTALYWYRQSLGQGPEFLIYFQGTGAADDSGLPNDRFFAVRPEGSVSTLKIQRTERGDSAVYLCASSLEREAHNEQFFGPGTRLTVL.

This clone occurred a few times. The chain couples TRBV15 to TRBJ1-5, with 9 nucleotides matching TRBD1. The CDR3 contains 17 residues. Germline V gene data show CDR1 as LNHNV and CDR2 as YYDKDF (reference sequence). The trim removed 0 bases at V and 6 bases at J, leaving 9 bases unmatched. CDR3: CATSRDLVGTGTQPQHF. In DNA form, the CDR3 reads TGTGCCACCAGCAGAGATTTGGTAGGGACAGGGACTCAGCCCCAGCATTTT.

The chain carries TRBV30 and TRBJ2-1, with no clear D. Trimming left V 1 base short and J 0 bases short, with 10 bases between. The CDR3 length is 15 residues. From germline, CDR1 is GTSNPN and CDR2 SVGIG (reference sequence). CDR3 amino acids: CAWSGPVSSYNEQFF. Written as DNA, the CDR3 is TGTGCCTGGAGTGGGCCGGTTAGCTCCTACAATGAGCAGTTCTTC.

This rearrangement joins TRBV10-3 to TRBJ2-3, with a weak D call TRBD2 (6 bases). CDR1 and CDR2 (germline): ENHRY, SYGVKD. V was cut by 5 bases and J by 4 bases, with 13 bases left in between. This CDR3 is 14 amino acids long. The CDR3 region is CAISTFGGADTQYF. The CDR3 nucleotides read TGTGCCATCAGTACCTTTGGCGGGGCAGATACGCAGTATTTT.

The chain couples TRBV29-1 to TRBJ2-5; perhaps TRBD2 as D (6 bases). There are 17 residues in the CDR3. V was trimmed by 8 bases and J by 3 bases, leaving 28 bases between them. Per the germline V gene, CDR1 is SQVTM and CDR2 is ANQGSEA. CDR3 nucleotide sequence: TGCAGCCTCGGGGGTTACGGGCTAACGGGAACTAAAGAGACCCAGTACTTC. It translates to CSLGGYGLTGTKETQYF.

V and J are TRBV14 and TRBJ2-5; D is ambiguous. CDR1 is SGHDN, CDR2 FVKESK, per germline. V was pared by 1 base and J by 1 base, with 4 bases between. This CDR3 region has 13 residues. The CDR3 DNA is TGTGCCAGCAGCCAAGCGGTCCAAGAGACCCAGTACTTC. Amino acids: CASSQAVQETQYF. Supplemented by reference TRBV14 and TRBJ2-5, the full variable domain reads EAGVTQFPSHSVIEKGQTVTLRCDPISGHDNLYWYRRVMGKEIKFLLHFVKESKQDESGMPNNRFLAERTGGTYSTLKVQPAELEDSGVYFCASSQAVQETQYFGPGTRLLVL.

V is TRBV5-1 and J is TRBJ1-5, with TRBD1 as a possible D gene (5 bases). The CDR3 sequence is 13 residues long. Germline CDR1 reads SGHRS; CDR2 reads YFSETQ. V shed 4 bases and J shed 7 bases, with 12 bases lying between them. For the CDR3, the DNA is TGCGCCAGCAGCCCGGTAGGGGAACAGCCCCAGCATTTT. Its translation: CASSPVGEQPQHF.

The chain employs TRBV18 and TRBJ2-5; D is perhaps TRBD2 (6 bases). The CDR3 runs to 16 residues. Germline V CDR1 and CDR2: KGHSH, LQKENI. The germline V and J ends were trimmed by 2 bases and 5 bases, with 18 bases remaining between them. The chain's CDR3 is CASSPSRGLPGETQYF. CDR3 DNA: TGTGCCAGCTCACCAAGCCGGGGACTTCCGGGGGAGACCCAGTACTTC.

The rearrangement joins TRBV30 to TRBJ2-4; 12 bases agree with TRBD2. Trimming cost V 3 bases and J 6 bases; bases outside gene matches: 6. This CDR3 contains 15 residues. Germline CDR1 GTSNPN, CDR2 SVGIG (reference sequence). CDR3 coding DNA: TGTGCCTGGAGCCTCGGACTAGCGGGACCAAACATTCAGTACTTC. Amino acid sequence: CAWSLGLAGPNIQYF.

This chain joins TRBV29-1 and TRBJ2-5, with 7 nucleotides matching TRBD1. Germline CDR1 and CDR2: SQVTM and ANQGSEA. The CDR3 has 14 amino acids. V was clipped by 6 bases and J by 5 bases; unmatched bases: 12. The DNA of the CDR3 is TGCAGCGTAGAAAACAGGGGATTCGGGGAGACCCAGTACTTC. Translation: CSVENRGFGETQYF.

This clone was detected only a few times. The rearrangement uses TRBV28 and TRBJ2-7, with 12 bases lining up with TRBD1. V lost 3 bases to trimming and J lost 8 bases; unmatched junction nucleotides: 5. Germline CDR1 and CDR2: MDHEN and SYDVKM. CDR3 size: 14 residues. The CDR3 bases are TGTGCCAGCAGTTTGGGACAGGGGGCGAACCAGCAGTACTTC. It translates to CASSLGQGANQQYF.

In its sample, this clone was seen a few times. The J gene is TRBJ2-6, the V gene TRBV2; TRBD1 aligns across 7 bases. Looked up from germline, CDR1 is SNHLY and CDR2 is FYNNEI. Germline trimming cut 7 bases from V and 4 bases from J; bases unmatched to any gene: 1. This CDR3 is 13 amino acids long. CDR3 sequence: CASKGQGANVLTF. CDR3 sequence (DNA): TGTGCCAGCAAGGGACAGGGGGCCAACGTCCTGACTTTC.

The V gene is TRBV7-9, the J gene TRBJ1-4; no reliable D call. Germline assignment: CDR1 SEHNR and CDR2 FQNEAQ (reference sequence). Deletions cut 5 bases from V and 4 bases from J, with 11 bases between. The CDR3 covers 14 residues. The CDR3 region has the DNA TGTGCCAGCAGCGATTACAGCCTTAATGAAAAACTGTTTTTT. It yields the protein CASSDYSLNEKLFF. The full variable domain, in which reference TRBV7-9 and TRBJ1-4 provide the parts outside the CDR3, is DTGVSQNPRHKITKRGQNVTFRCDPISEHNRLYWYRQTLGQGPEFLTYFQNEAQLEKSRLLSDRFSAERPKGSFSTLEIQRTEQGDSAMYLCASSDYSLNEKLFFGSGTQLSVL.

The genes are TRBV30 and TRBJ2-3; no firm D call. This CDR3 is 13 amino acids long. V lost 5 bases to trimming and J lost 5 bases, with 14 bases between them. CDR1 GTSNPN and CDR2 SVGIG come from the germline V gene (reference sequence). Here the CDR3 DNA reads TGTGCCTGGGCAAGAACTTTTCAAGATACGCAGTATTTT. Translated, it gives CAWARTFQDTQYF.

This clone has only a few counts. The genes are TRBV6-5 and TRBJ2-5; TRBD1 might be the D (5 bases). The V gene's germline CDR1 is MNHEY and CDR2 SVGAGI. The CDR3 contains 15 residues. Trimming shortened V by 5 bases and J by 4 bases, and 17 bases separated the two germline ends. CDR3 sequence: CASSIYMGQGETQYF. DNA for the CDR3: TGTGCCAGCAGTATCTACATGGGTCAGGGAGAGACCCAGTACTTC.

For the CDR3, the DNA is TGTGCCAGCAGCTCTGACGGCGCCCATGGCTACACCTTC. Its translation is CASSSDGAHGYTF. The J gene is TRBJ1-2, the V gene TRBV5-6; D unresolved. Between the trimmed V and J ends, which lost 3 bases and 6 bases, there was a span of 12 bases. Germline V gives CDR1 SGHDT, CDR2 YYEEEE. The CDR3 covers 13 residues.